The 19 T cell receptor beta chains below come from one sample, sequenced in a study of T cell clonotyping in hematopoietic cell transplantation. Measured with immunoSEQ multiplex PCR; TCRdb has only the in-frame clones, and not every one. Among some 15,000 clones listed, approximately 57% were seen once. The specimen was PBMCs, collected 30 days after allogeneic stem cell transplant. The receptors shown here come from a male patient aged 45-60 years who had an allogeneic stem cell transplant from an unrelated donor, so T cells may come from the graft donor. Some clones in this sample may be carry-over from other donors' samples.

The chain links TRBV28 to TRBJ2-3; D not certain. With 6 bases removed from V and 0 bases from J, the gap between germline ends came to 10 bases. Per germline, CDR1 MDHEN and CDR2 SYDVKM. The CDR3 is 14 amino acids. CDR3 sequence reads: CASRGRASTDTQYF. CDR3 nucleotides: TGTGCCAGCAGGGGCCGGGCTAGCACAGATACGCAGTATTTT.

This chain connects TRBV6-5 to TRBJ1-2; TRBD1 aligns across 7 bases. The CDR3 sequence is 14 residues long. J lost 2 bases, V lost 6 bases, and 6 bases had no gene match. The germline CDR1 and CDR2 sequences are MNHEY and SVGAGI. This CDR3 is CASSKGGVNYGYTF. The CDR3 DNA reads as TGTGCCAGCAGCAAAGGGGGCGTCAACTATGGCTACACCTTC.

The CDR3 DNA is TGCGCCAGCAGCCAAGTGCTCGCAGATGGCACTGAAGCTTTCTTT. Its translation is CASSQVLADGTEAFF. V gene TRBV4-3 combines with J gene TRBJ1-1, with D unclear. V was pared by 1 base and J by 4 bases, with 13 bases between. The germline V gene has CDR1 LGHNA and CDR2 YSLEER. This CDR3 contains 15 residues.

This clone appeared a few times. The rearrangement uses TRBV25-1 and TRBJ2-7; D gene unclear. Between the trimmed V and J ends, which lost 5 bases and 6 bases, there was a span of 20 bases. Germline V gene data show CDR1 as MGHDK and CDR2 as SYGVNS. This CDR3 spans 15 amino acids. DNA of the CDR3: TGTGCCAGCAGTAAAGGTGGGCTCCAAGTTCCCGAGCAGTACTTC. Translating gives CASSKGGLQVPEQYF.

J is TRBJ1-1 and V is TRBV19; D uncertain. CDR3 length: 13 amino acids. V was pared by 5 bases and J by 7 bases, with 14 bases between. Germline CDR1 and CDR2: LNHDA and SQIVND (reference sequence). CDR3 region: CASSLKSEFEAFF. CDR3 DNA sequence: TGTGCCAGTAGTCTCAAATCGGAGTTTGAAGCTTTCTTT.

This clone was observed once. The chain is built from TRBV28 and TRBJ2-7; 11 nucleotides align to TRBD2. The germline CDR1 and CDR2 sequences are MDHEN and SYDVKM. This CDR3 spans 12 amino acids. V was clipped by 8 bases and J by 9 bases; unmatched bases: 6. This CDR3 reads CASSSGRNVQYF. Written as DNA, the CDR3 is TGTGCCAGCTCTAGCGGGAGGAACGTGCAGTACTTC.

This clone has only a few counts. The gene calls are TRBV7-2 and TRBJ1-4; D unclear. Germline V gene lookup returns CDR1 SGHTA and CDR2 FQGNSA. Trimming left V 0 bases short and J 2 bases short, with 1 base between. The CDR3 is 13 residues long. CDR3 bases: TGTGCCAGCAGCTTAGCGACTAATGAAAAACTGTTTTTT. The encoded protein is CASSLATNEKLFF.

The CDR3 here is CASSYSAGMREKLFF. The CDR3 nucleotides are TGTGCCAGCAGTTACTCGGCAGGGATGCGCGAAAAACTGTTTTTT. This rearrangement joins TRBV6-5 to TRBJ1-4; D is possibly TRBD1 (5 bases). The CDR3 covers 15 residues. Trimming pared 0 bases from V and 8 bases from J, leaving 13 bases between. CDR1 and CDR2 (germline): MNHEY, SVGAGI.

This clone has a single count. J is TRBJ2-7 and V is TRBV18; the D is unclear. The CDR3 sequence is 14 residues long. Trimming shortened V by 2 bases and J by 0 bases, and 8 bases separated the two germline ends. Germline CDR1 KGHSH, CDR2 LQKENI. CDR3 region: CASSPKRASYEQYF. CDR3 DNA: TGTGCCAGCTCACCAAAAAGGGCCTCCTACGAGCAGTACTTC. Full variable domain (rest looked up from reference TRBV18 and TRBJ2-7): NAGVMQNPRHLVRRRGQEARLRCSPMKGHSHVYWYRQLPEEGLKFMVYLQKENIIDESGMPKERFSAEFPKEGPSILRIQQVVRGDSAAYFCASSPKRASYEQYFGPGTRLTVT.

This sequence joins TRBV7-2 and TRBJ1-2; TRBD1 might be the D (6 bases). Germline V gives CDR1 SGHTA, CDR2 FQGNSA. This CDR3 contains 11 residues. Trimming stripped 1 base from V and 11 bases from J, with 8 bases between. CDR3 sequence reads: CASSLVGTYTF. CDR3 in DNA: TGTGCCAGCAGCTTAGTCGGGACATACACCTTC.

The V and J genes are TRBV25-1 and TRBJ2-5; TRBD2 matches at 7 bases. Germline V CDR1 and CDR2: MGHDK, SYGVNS. Unmatched junction bases numbered 6, after V lost 6 bases and J lost 5 bases. CDR3 size: 13 residues. The CDR3 sequence is CASSLFGGETQYF. In nucleotides, the CDR3 is TGTGCCAGCAGCTTATTCGGGGGGGAGACCCAGTACTTC.

This chain uses TRBV29-1 with TRBJ2-2; possibly TRBD1 for D (6 bases). V was trimmed by 5 bases and J by 1 base, leaving 11 bases between them. Germline V gene lookup returns CDR1 SQVTM and CDR2 ANQGSEA. CDR3 length equals 14 residues. DNA of the CDR3: TGCAGCGTTCAACAGGGTGGGAACACCGGGGAGCTGTTTTTT. As protein: CSVQQGGNTGELFF.

This clone was counted a few times. The V and J genes are TRBV27 and TRBJ2-7; D is undetermined. Trimming removed 3 bases from V and 6 bases from J, with 6 bases in between. Looked up from germline, CDR1 is MNHEY and CDR2 is SMNVEV (reference sequence). This CDR3 contains 11 residues. This CDR3 reads CASSLSGEQYF. The CDR3 nucleotides are TGTGCCAGCAGTTTGTCCGGCGAGCAGTACTTC.

In its sample, this clone was seen once. V is TRBV29-1 and J is TRBJ2-6, with unresolved D. Germline V gene sequence: CDR1 SQVTM, CDR2 ANQGSEA. This CDR3 is built from 16 residues. V was cut by 2 bases and J by 0 bases, with 11 bases left in between. CDR3 amino acids: CSVEPLGPSGANVLTF. CDR3 nucleotides: TGCAGCGTTGAACCCCTTGGGCCCTCTGGGGCCAACGTCCTGACTTTC.

This chain joins TRBV29-1 and TRBJ1-2; tentatively, D is TRBD1 (6 bases). The V and J ends lost 7 bases and 1 base respectively, with 7 bases between them. The CDR3 runs to 11 residues. Germline V gene sequence: CDR1 SQVTM, CDR2 ANQGSEA. The CDR3 protein is CSGTVNYGYTF. The CDR3 DNA sequence: TGCAGCGGGACAGTTAACTATGGCTACACCTTC. Using reference TRBV29-1 and TRBJ1-2 for the parts outside the CDR3, the full variable domain is SAVISQKPSRDICQRGTSLTIQCQVDSQVTMMFWYRQQPGQSLTLIATANQGSEATYESGFVIDKFPISRPNLTFSTLTVSNMSPEDSSIYLCSGTVNYGYTFGSGTRLTVV.

This clone was recorded a few times. The rearrangement links TRBV10-3 to TRBJ1-2; D is possibly TRBD1 (5 bases). Deletions cut 1 base from V and 3 bases from J, with 15 bases between. Germline loops: CDR1 ENHRY, CDR2 SYGVKD. The CDR3 has 16 amino acids. CDR3 sequence reads: CAISELGDWDDYGYTF. Here the CDR3 DNA reads TGTGCCATCAGTGAGTTGGGTGACTGGGACGACTATGGCTACACCTTC.

The CDR3 DNA reads as TGTGCCAGCAGCCAGGGGCATGGCTACACCTTC. It is translated as CASSQGHGYTF. The chain is built from TRBV7-9 and TRBJ1-2; D may be TRBD1 (6 bases). Germline loops: CDR1 SEHNR, CDR2 FQNEAQ (reference sequence). The V end lost 5 bases, the J end lost 6 bases, and 7 bases lay between the germline ends. The CDR3 consists of 11 residues. Based on the CDR3 plus reference TRBV7-9 and TRBJ1-2, the full variable domain is DTGVSQNPRHKITKRGQNVTFRCDPISEHNRLYWYRQTLGQGPEFLTYFQNEAQLEKSRLLSDRFSAERPKGSFSTLEIQRTEQGDSAMYLCASSQGHGYTFGSGTRLTVV.

Notes on this clone: A read error may explain this, as a much larger clone is one base away. The V and J genes are TRBV28 and TRBJ1-2, with D unclear. From germline, CDR1 is MDHEN and CDR2 SYDVKM. The CDR3 is made up of 14 amino acids. The CDR3 nucleotides are TGTGCCAGCAGTCTCCTCCAGGAGGTAGATGGCTACGCCTTC. This codes for CASSLLQEVDGYAF.

The J gene is TRBJ1-1, the V gene TRBV5-1; D is unresolved. Germline lookup yields CDR1 SGHRS and CDR2 YFSETQ. V was clipped by 4 bases and J by 6 bases, with 16 bases between them. The CDR3 totals 14 residues. CDR3: CASSAGGRDPEAFF. For the CDR3, the DNA is TGCGCCAGCAGCGCCGGAGGTAGGGATCCTGAAGCTTTCTTT.